Listed below are T cell receptor beta chains from one sample, sequenced in a study of blood T cell repertoires in COVID-19. Data came from immunoSEQ multiplex PCR; TCRdb stores just in-frame clones and leaves some out. The data show 25,000 to 35,000 clones, around 87% seen once. The sequenced material came from peripheral blood. All receptors come from a human donor in a cohort sampled during active COVID-19. The donor label of this sample is uncertain. Both conserved end residues are part of each CDR3. Fields, in order: J gene, D gene, clone size, V gene, CDR3 DNA, CDR3 protein. D genes are given only for firm matches. Only part of the rows carry a size: once, few, many, or a class if the clone is expanded.

TRBJ2-1,-,medium-sized,TRBV19,TGTGCCAGTAGTATTCTGGGGCCACCCAATGAGCAGTTCTTC,CASSILGPPNEQFF
TRBJ2-7,-,-,TRBV28,TGTGCCAGCAGGGACCTCAGGGTTGGCGAGCAGTACTTC,CASRDLRVGEQYF
TRBJ2-1,-,-,TRBV6-5,TGTGCCTCTGCTGCGCGGTACCACAATGAGCAGTTCTTC,CASAARYHNEQFF
TRBJ1-2,-,-,TRBV5-4,TGTGCCAGCAGCTTGGCACCGCAGGGTTACGATTCTGGCTACACCTTC,CASSLAPQGYDSGYTF
TRBJ2-7,TRBD1,few,TRBV20-1,TGCAGTGCGGTATCAGGGGGCTTGCAGTACTTC,CSAVSGGLQYF